This T cell receptor (beta chain) was sequenced in a study of CD8 T cells in ankylosing spondylitis. Study-level findings and limits: Significantly higher representation of disease-linked clones was reported for matched ankylosing spondylitis synovial fluid. Disease-linked clones bore a CD8+ phenotype and were relatively rare in peripheral blood. Made up of about eight highly homologous variants, a TCR beta motif appeared characteristic of ankylosing spondylitis blood.

With respect to this clonotype: Its specificity is not known.

TCRdb ran MiXCR on the 5' RACE reads and lists one entry per CDR3 protein. The sample contains about 300,000 distinct CDR3 sequences, around 10% of which appear only once. The V end lost 5 bases, the J end lost 3 bases, and 16 bases lay between the germline ends. Germline-derived CDR1 and CDR2 are SSHAT and FNYEAQ (reference sequence). The CDR3 runs 16 residues. The source is a female donor with ankylosing spondylitis or in good health (not recorded which). V and J are TRBV7-7 and TRBJ2-2; D perhaps matches TRBD2 (6 bases). The specimen was blood, either unsorted or a sorted T cell fraction (not recorded which). CDR3 protein: CASSGLEGRDTGELFF. The CDR3 coding sequence is TGTGCCAGCAGCGGACTGGAGGGACGAGACACCGGGGAGCTGTTTTTT.